This T cell receptor beta chain was recorded in a study of T-cell reconstitution after alpha-beta-depleted transplantation in children. Study-level findings and limits: One year after transplant, T-cell counts and diversity came mostly from newly produced T cells. Reportedly, only several hundred clones from non-depleted graft cells drove alpha-beta T-cell counts at about two months. Surviving recipient cells, namely T cells and thymic progenitors, were the source of high day-60 TCRbeta diversity in some patients.

Germline V gives CDR1 GTSNPN, CDR2 SVGIG (reference sequence). The CDR3 runs to 13 residues. Trimming removed 3 bases from V and 4 bases from J, with 12 bases in between. For this clonotype: Its antigen is currently unknown.

TCRbeta library construction was performed incorporating unique molecular identifiers. MiXCR was run by TCRdb on the PCR reads, yielding one entry per CDR3 protein. The table shows about 210,000 distinct CDR3 sequences, with approximately 17% occurring only once. The sequence came from a male patient aged 2 to 10 who had a stem cell transplant for acute lymphoblastic leukemia, so the T cells may come from the graft donor. The V and J genes are TRBV30 and TRBJ1-1; D might be TRBD1 (5 bases). Sample: PBMCs, mostly from graft donor cells, taken 360 days after TCRalphabeta/CD19-depleted stem cell transplant. The CDR3 region has the DNA TGTGCCTGGAGCTATAGACAGAGCACTGAAGCTTTCTTT. Translation: CAWSYRQSTEAFF.